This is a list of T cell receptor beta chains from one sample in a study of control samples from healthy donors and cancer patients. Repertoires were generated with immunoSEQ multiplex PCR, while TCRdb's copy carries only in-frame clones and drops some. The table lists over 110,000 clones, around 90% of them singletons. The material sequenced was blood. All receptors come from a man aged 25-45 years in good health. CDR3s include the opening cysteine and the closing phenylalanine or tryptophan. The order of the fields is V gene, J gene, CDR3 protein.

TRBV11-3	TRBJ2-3	CASSLDGVGGGTDTQYF
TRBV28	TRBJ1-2	CAIQNKQGISYGYTF
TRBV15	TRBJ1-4	CATSRVRGVGDEKLFF
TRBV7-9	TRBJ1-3	CASSLATSGNTIYF
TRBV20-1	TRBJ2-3	CSAAPTDTQYF
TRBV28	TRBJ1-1	CASEGAGGGTEAFF
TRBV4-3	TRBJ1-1	CASSQGIRQNTEAFF
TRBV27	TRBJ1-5	CASSPLFSNQPQHF
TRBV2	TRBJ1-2	CASRTTGHGYTF
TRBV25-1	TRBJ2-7	CASSKGYYEQYF
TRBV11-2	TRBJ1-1	CASSLELYTEAFF
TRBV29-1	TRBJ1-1	CSGRVDMNTEAFF
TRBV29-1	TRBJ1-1	CSVGPRGSLNRPEAFF
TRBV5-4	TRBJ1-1	CASSLTARGTEAFF
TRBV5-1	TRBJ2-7	CASSWGGLAAPRTYEQYF
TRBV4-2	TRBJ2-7	CASSQGRLAGVEQYF
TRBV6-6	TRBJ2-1	CASSRGGLAGYNEQFF
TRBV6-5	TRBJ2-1	CASTLRRQGAFEQFF
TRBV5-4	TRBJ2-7	CASRPGTDPYEQYF
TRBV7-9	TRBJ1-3	CASRAQGAGNTIYF
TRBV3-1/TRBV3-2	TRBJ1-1	CASRARSRGAYTEAFF
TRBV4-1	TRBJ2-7	CASSQDALAGGYEQYF
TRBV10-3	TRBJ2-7	CAIGPLYEQYF
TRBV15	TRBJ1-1	CATSRDIGGLAEAFF
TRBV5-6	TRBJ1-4	CASSLYESGEKLFF
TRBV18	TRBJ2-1	CASSRGNNEQFF
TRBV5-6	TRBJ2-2	CASSPTSGVGTGELFF
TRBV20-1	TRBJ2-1	CSANERLPYNEQFF
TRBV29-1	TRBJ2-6	CTVCGRISGANVLTF
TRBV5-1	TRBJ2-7	CASSPGTSAYEQYF
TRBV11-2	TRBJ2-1	CASSPQGLSANEQFF
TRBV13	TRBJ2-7	CASSTGQGAEQYF
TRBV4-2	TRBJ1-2	CASSQGGIANYGYTF
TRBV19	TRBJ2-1	CASSIANEQFF
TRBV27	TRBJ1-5	CASSLSLNQPQHF
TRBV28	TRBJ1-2	CASSPGTGKGYTF
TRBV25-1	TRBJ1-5	CASSESGGLGPQHF
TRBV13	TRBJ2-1	CASSFDLSYNEQFF
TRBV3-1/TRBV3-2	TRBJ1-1	CASSPWGGGYEAFF
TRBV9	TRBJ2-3	CASSREPSTDTQYF
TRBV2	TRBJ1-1	CASSRDRGQAFF
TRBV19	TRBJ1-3	CASSIETAGNTIYF
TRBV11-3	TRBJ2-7	CASSVGPGQELADEQYF
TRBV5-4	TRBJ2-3	CASTRFGGGPTDTQYF
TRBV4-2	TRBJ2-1	CASSQEPGLAGAYNEQFF
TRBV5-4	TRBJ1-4	CASSLRSGFNEKLFF
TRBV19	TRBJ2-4	CASKQGTKNIQYF
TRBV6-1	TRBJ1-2	CASSEGSWPSGYTF
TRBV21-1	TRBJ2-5	CASSKVNFCGWDQPETQYF
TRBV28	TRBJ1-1	CASRYTGQGGAEAFF
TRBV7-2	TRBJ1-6	CASSLGPNNSPLHF
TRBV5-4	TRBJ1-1	CASSQGQGNMNTEAFF
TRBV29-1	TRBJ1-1	CSVGGRPTEAFF
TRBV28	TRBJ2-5	CASSFLGREQETQYF
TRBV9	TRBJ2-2	CASSVTRDWTNTGELFF
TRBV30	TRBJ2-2	CAERLAGGEAGELFF
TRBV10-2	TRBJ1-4	CASRKGGPATNEKLFF
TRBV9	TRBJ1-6	CASSPRHSYNSPLHF
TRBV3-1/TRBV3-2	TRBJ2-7	CASRAGLGLDEQYF
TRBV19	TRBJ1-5	CASNHRVTNQPQHF